The 18 T cell receptor beta chains reported below all come from one sample, sequenced in a study of breast tumors, draining lymph nodes, adjacent tissues. Breast cancer patients provided tissue from their axillary draining lymph nodes. TCRdb called the multiplex PCR reads again in MiXCR, with one record for every CDR3 protein. Of roughly 220,000 distinct CDR3 sequences in the sample, roughly a third were seen once. Material for sequencing was axillary lymph node tissue. The receptors shown here come from a female donor with breast cancer. Some clones in this sample may be carry-over from other donors' samples.

The chain couples TRBV2 to TRBJ1-2; 12 bases agree with TRBD1. This CDR3 is 15 amino acids long. V was clipped by 7 bases and J by 2 bases; unmatched bases: 5. Germline CDR1 reads SNHLY; CDR2 reads FYNNEI. The CDR3 bases are TGTGCCAGCAAATTTGGGACAGGGGGCAACTATGGCTACACCTTC. This sequence encodes CASKFGTGGNYGYTF.

This clonotype has at least ten counts. The chain recombines TRBV2 with TRBJ1-6, with 9 bases that match TRBD1. Germline V gives CDR1 SNHLY, CDR2 FYNNEI. The V and J ends lost 5 bases and 9 bases, in that order; junction bases with no gene match: 11. The length of the CDR3 is 16 residues. The CDR3 protein is CASSLQGAHARSPLHF. CDR3 sequence (DNA): TGTGCCAGCAGTTTACAGGGGGCGCATGCTCGTTCACCCCTCCACTTT. Looking up the rest from reference TRBV2 and TRBJ1-6 gives the full variable domain: EPEVTQTPSHQVTQMGQEVILRCVPISNHLYFYWYRQILGQKVEFLVSFYNNEISEKSEIFDDQFSVERPDGSNFTLKIRSTKLEDSAMYFCASSLQGAHARSPLHFGNGTRLTVT.

Concerning this clonotype: A read error may account for a junction end that differs from germline. CDR3 DNA sequence: TGCAGTGCAAGAGACAGGGGGCGGATCGGTGAGCAGTTCTTC. Protein sequence: CSARDRGRIGEQFF. The chain has TRBV20-1 and TRBJ2-1; 10 bases match TRBD1. Germline CDR1 is DFQATT and CDR2 is SNEGSKA (reference sequence). The CDR3 loop spans 14 amino acids.

The rearrangement links TRBV24-1 to TRBJ1-5; 9 nucleotides match TRBD1. This CDR3 spans 15 amino acids. From germline, CDR1 is KGHDR and CDR2 SFDVKD. V dropped 9 bases and J dropped 9; count of bases not matched to a gene: 14. This CDR3 reads CATAGSTGGSRPQHF. CDR3 DNA sequence: TGTGCCACCGCCGGGAGTACAGGGGGCTCTCGGCCCCAGCATTTT.

The table lists this clonotype with many counts. The chain employs TRBV11-3 and TRBJ2-5; D remains unclear. Trimming removed 0 bases at V and 7 bases at J, with 6 bases between. From germline, CDR1 is SGHNT and CDR2 YENEEA. This CDR3 is 12 amino acids long. CDR3 sequence: CASSLDWRTQYF. Written as DNA, the CDR3 is TGTGCCAGCAGCTTAGATTGGAGGACCCAGTACTTC.

This clonotype was found a few times. The chain joins TRBV28 to TRBJ2-7; the D gene is possibly TRBD1 (6 bases). Trimming cost V 2 bases and J 3 bases, with 17 bases left between them. This CDR3 spans 16 amino acids. CDR1 is MDHEN and CDR2 is SYDVKM in the germline V gene. The CDR3 reads CASSLITGQPNYEQYF. The CDR3 nucleotides are TGTGCCAGCAGTTTAATTACCGGACAGCCAAACTACGAGCAGTACTTC.

This clonotype occurred many times. V usage is TRBV9 and J usage is TRBJ2-5, with 10 nucleotides matching TRBD2. V lost 1 base to trimming and J lost 5 bases; unmatched junction nucleotides: 8. The length of the CDR3 is 16 residues. Germline V gene lookup returns CDR1 SGDLS and CDR2 YYNGEE. CDR3 protein: CASSVFSGTSVETQYF. As DNA, the CDR3 is TGTGCCAGCAGCGTATTCTCCGGGACTAGCGTGGAGACCCAGTACTTC.

Points on this clonotype: A much bigger clone sits one base away, suggesting this may be a read error. The V and J genes are TRBV6-6 and TRBJ1-2; D gene unclear. V was pared by 5 bases and J by 4 bases, with 8 bases between. CDR1 is MNHNY and CDR2 is SVGAGI in the germline V gene (reference sequence). The CDR3 contains 12 residues. The CDR3 spells CASSPSGYGYTF. DNA for the CDR3: TGTGCCAGCAGTCCCTCGGGCTATGGCTACACCTTC.

The chain employs TRBV29-1 and TRBJ1-2, with TRBD1 matching over 7 bases. The CDR3 spans 15 residues. Trimming removed 1 base from V and 5 bases from J; junction bases left unmatched: 10. Germline CDR1 reads SQVTM; CDR2 reads ANQGSEA. The CDR3 protein is CSVEALGRQGYGYTF. In DNA, the CDR3 is TGCAGCGTTGAAGCCCTTGGGAGACAGGGTTATGGCTACACCTTC.

This clonotype was picked up many times. The V and J genes are TRBV5-6 and TRBJ1-2; D is perhaps TRBD1 (5 bases). The CDR3 is 14 amino acids. V was trimmed by 3 bases and J by 2 bases, leaving 11 bases between them. Germline lookup yields CDR1 SGHDT and CDR2 YYEEEE. The CDR3 DNA reads as TGTGCCAGCAGCTCAGGGCGGATAAACTATGGCTACACCTTC. Its translation is CASSSGRINYGYTF.

This clonotype came up many times. CDR3 residues: CASSLAGLAGGGSRSYNEQFF. DNA for the CDR3: TGTGCCAGCAGCTTAGCAGGACTAGCGGGGGGTGGTAGTAGGTCCTACAATGAGCAGTTCTTC. This chain uses TRBV7-9 with TRBJ2-1, with 14 bases fitting TRBD2. J lost 1 base, V lost 0 bases, and 11 bases had no gene match. The CDR3 is made up of 21 amino acids. CDR1 is SEHNR, CDR2 FQNEAQ, per germline (reference sequence).

This clonotype was observed a few times. This chain joins TRBV7-2 and TRBJ1-3; no clear D gene. The CDR3 has 14 amino acids. Germline CDR1 SGHTA, CDR2 FQGNSA. The V end lost 5 bases, the J end lost 2 bases, and 10 bases lay between the germline ends. The CDR3 loop reads CASSELAPGNTIYF. CDR3 bases: TGTGCCAGCAGCGAACTAGCGCCTGGAAACACCATATATTTT. Variable domain in full (rest from reference TRBV7-2 and TRBJ1-3): GAGVSQSPSNKVTEKGKDVELRCDPISGHTALYWYRQSLGQGLEFLIYFQGNSAPDKSGLPSDRFSAERTGGSVSTLTIQRTQQEDSAVYLCASSELAPGNTIYFGEGSWLTVV.

A word on this clonotype: Since a much larger clone is just one base distant, this may be a read error. V and J are TRBV6-5 and TRBJ2-3, with a tentative D call TRBD2 (5 bases). This CDR3 comprises 15 residues. The germline gives CDR1 MNHEY, CDR2 SVGAGI. CDR3 loop: CAGSPGKGWADTQYF. CDR3 bases: TGTGCCGGCAGTCCCGGGAAAGGGTGGGCAGATACGCAGTATTTT.

This clonotype was observed many times. This chain links TRBV29-1 with TRBJ2-7, with 7 bases identical to TRBD1. The CDR3 is made up of 12 amino acids. V lost 6 bases and J lost 6; bases outside the gene matches: 8. Germline values: CDR1 SQVTM, CDR2 ANQGSEA. Written as DNA, the CDR3 is TGCAGCGTCATGACAGGGTTAAGCGAGCAGTACTTC. Its protein is CSVMTGLSEQYF.

The chain employs TRBV3-1 and TRBJ2-7; 11 nucleotides agree with TRBD1. The CDR3 covers 16 residues. J lost 6 bases, V lost 3 bases, and 10 bases had no gene match. The germline V gene has CDR1 LGHDT and CDR2 YNNKEL (reference sequence). CDR3 nucleotides: TGTGCCAGCAGCCACGACCGGGACAGGGGGAACCGCGAGCAGTACTTC. It translates to CASSHDRDRGNREQYF.

This clonotype has a handful of counts. The J gene is TRBJ2-1, the V gene TRBV3-1; TRBD1 aligns across 8 bases. Germline V CDR1 and CDR2: LGHDT, YNNKEL (reference sequence). The CDR3 covers 14 residues. Trimming took 3 bases from V and 8 from J; bases not matched to a gene: 6. DNA for the CDR3: TGTGCCAGCAGCCAGGAGACAGGGGCCCATGAGCAGTTCTTC. Translated: CASSQETGAHEQFF.

The chain links TRBV29-1 to TRBJ2-2; D not certain. Trimming took 7 bases from V and 6 from J, leaving 21 bases between them. Germline V gene sequence: CDR1 SQVTM, CDR2 ANQGSEA. The CDR3 spans 15 residues. The CDR3 DNA is TGCAGCGCTTCCCCCCGCCGGGCTGGACCCGGGGAGCTGTTTTTT. Amino acids: CSASPRRAGPGELFF.

This clonotype occurred a few times. A single base separates this from a much larger clone, so it may be a read error. The chain carries TRBV5-1 and TRBJ2-1; 11 positions match TRBD2. This CDR3 comprises 13 residues. From germline, CDR1 is SGHRS and CDR2 YFSETQ. The CDR3 protein is CASSASGRNDQFF. The CDR3 nucleotides read TGCGCCAGCAGCGCTAGCGGGAGGAATGACCAGTTCTTC.